This paragraph covers one T cell receptor (beta chain) sequence. Its cognate antigen is unknown. This record belongs to a study of shared clonotypes between healthy human individuals. Study in general: Two women and a few men aged 18 to 49 served as donors.

CD8 memory was a combination of CD45RO+ cells and CCR7-negative CD45RA+ TemRA cells. TCRdb's copy holds only in-frame clones and misses some; the assay was immunoSEQ multiplex PCR. The table has a few hundred thousand clones, over 75% seen once; the top ten hold under 20%. This CDR3 is 15 amino acids long. V dropped 5 bases and J dropped 8 bases, with 21 bases sitting between them. CDR1 is SGHTA, CDR2 FQGNSA, per germline. Study conclusions and caveats: Generation of non-shared clonotypes was less probable than generation of clonotypes shared by all four donors. As a rule, naive subsets had a larger estimated richness than memory subsets.

The clonotype comes from a man aged 18 to 35 in good health. The rearrangement links TRBV7-2 to TRBJ1-2; no reliable D call. Specimen: memory CD8+ T cells sorted from blood. Subset given: CD45RO+ cells pooled with CCR7-negative TemRA cells. The CDR3 region is CASSPGEAYSGGYTF. In DNA form, the CDR3 reads TGTGCCAGCAGCCCAGGAGAGGCCTACTCGGGAGGCTACACCTTC.